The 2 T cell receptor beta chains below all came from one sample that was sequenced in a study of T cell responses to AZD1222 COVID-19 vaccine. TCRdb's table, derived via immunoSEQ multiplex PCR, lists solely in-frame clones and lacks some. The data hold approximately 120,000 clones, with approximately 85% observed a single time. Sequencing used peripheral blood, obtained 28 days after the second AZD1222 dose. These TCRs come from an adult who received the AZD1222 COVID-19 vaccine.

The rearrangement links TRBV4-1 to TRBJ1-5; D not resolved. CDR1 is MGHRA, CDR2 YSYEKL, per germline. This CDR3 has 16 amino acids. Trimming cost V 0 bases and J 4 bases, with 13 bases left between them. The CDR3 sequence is CASSQEGVEGNQPQHF. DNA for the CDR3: TGCGCCAGCAGCCAAGAGGGTGTGGAAGGGAATCAGCCCCAGCATTTT.

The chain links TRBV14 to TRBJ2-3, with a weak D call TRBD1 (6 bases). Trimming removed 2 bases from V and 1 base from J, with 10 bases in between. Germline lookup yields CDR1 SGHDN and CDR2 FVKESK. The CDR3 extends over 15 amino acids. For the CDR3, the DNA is TGTGCCAGCAGCCAATTGGGGGCTCGCACAGATACGCAGTATTTT. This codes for CASSQLGARTDTQYF.